This T cell receptor (beta chain) is from a study of blood T cell repertoires in COVID-19. Trimming stripped 5 bases from V and 5 bases from J, with 7 bases between. Germline lookup yields CDR1 SGHVS and CDR2 FNYEAQ. The CDR3 sequence is 12 residues long. Here immunoSEQ multiplex PCR was the method, and the copy in TCRdb shows in-frame clones only, minus some. The sample contains about 180,000 clones, 60% to 80% of which appear only once. J is TRBJ2-1 and V is TRBV7-6; perhaps TRBD1 as D (5 bases). Sequenced sample: PBMCs or T cells enriched from blood (not recorded which). The sequence was obtained from a man in his 60s who had been exposed to COVID-19. The CDR3 spells CASSIRDNEQFF. CDR3 nucleotide sequence: TGTGCCAGCAGCATCAGGGACAATGAGCAGTTCTTC.